This T cell receptor beta chain was observed in a study of yellow fever vaccine responses in identical twins. As concerns this clonotype: What it recognizes is unknown.

Germline loops: CDR1 WNHNN, CDR2 SYGVQD (reference sequence). J gave up 5 bases and V 3 bases, and 2 bases lay outside the gene matches. The CDR3 has 13 amino acids. TCRdb reanalysed the RT-PCR reads using MiXCR and keeps one entry per CDR3 protein. The sample holds roughly 1,100 distinct CDR3 sequences, roughly 84% seen once. Points from the study as a whole: Twins' vaccine T cell response reportedly gave the appearance of partial convergence and partial personalization.

The sample here was T cells from blood (PBMCs), unsorted or a sorted subset (not recorded which), taken before or after yellow fever vaccination (not recorded which). This receptor was identified in a female donor who received the yellow fever vaccine. This sequence joins TRBV10-1 and TRBJ1-1; 8 nucleotides match TRBD1. The CDR3 coding sequence is TGCGCCAGCAGTGATTGGACAGGGACTGAAGCTTTCTTT. Encoded protein: CASSDWTGTEAFF.